This T cell receptor (beta chain) came from a study of blood T cell repertoires in COVID-19. Sequencing was performed with immunoSEQ multiplex PCR; in TCRdb, only in-frame clones are kept and a portion is missing. The table records some 270,000 clones, 80% to 90% of them present only once. Germline CDR1 reads WSHSY; CDR2 reads SAAADI. The germline V and J ends were trimmed by 3 bases and 8 bases, with 13 bases remaining between them. This CDR3 contains 14 residues. The receptor's source is a woman aged 25 to 45 who had recovered from COVID-19. Sequences were obtained from PBMCs or T cells enriched from blood (not recorded which). The chain employs TRBV10-2 and TRBJ2-2; no clear D gene. As DNA, the CDR3 is TGCGCCAGCAGTGATAGGAATCTAGTGGGGGAGCTGTTTTTT. This codes for CASSDRNLVGELFF.